The rows below give T cell receptor beta chains drawn from one sample of a study of blood T cells in healthy people across ages. TCRdb itself ran the 5' RACE reads through MiXCR, one entry per CDR3 protein. The sample lists some 1.6 million distinct CDR3 sequences; about 35% were seen once. Sequenced material: blood. Receptors originate from a woman aged 30 to 39 in good health. Both conserved end residues are part of each CDR3. D genes are given only for firm matches. Size is stated for part of the rows, as once, few or many counts, or as a class when the clone is expanded.

d_call | clone_size | j_call | v_call | cdr3_aa | cdr3_nt
TRBD2 | . | TRBJ2-1 | TRBV28 | CASGSRTSGLNEQFF | TGTGCCAGCGGAAGTCGGACTAGCGGCCTCAATGAGCAGTTCTTC
. | many | TRBJ2-6 | TRBV6-1 | CASSEAPRPGANVLTF | TGTGCCAGCAGTGAAGCCCCCAGGCCAGGGGCCAACGTCCTGACTTTC
TRBD2 | . | TRBJ2-1 | TRBV6-4 | CASSVRLAGVDEQFF | TGTGCCAGCAGTGTGAGACTAGCGGGAGTGGATGAGCAGTTCTTC
. | . | TRBJ2-1 | TRBV5-1 | CASRGEPRGPSSNEQFF | TGCGCCAGCCGAGGGGAGCCCCGGGGCCCCTCCAGCAATGAGCAGTTCTTC
TRBD1 | few | TRBJ2-7 | TRBV4-1 | CASSRTPDRARAYEQYF | TGCGCCAGCAGCCGCACCCCGGACAGGGCTCGGGCGTACGAGCAGTACTTC
. | . | TRBJ2-7 | TRBV6-1 | CASSRLMVGIYEQYF | TGTGCCAGCAGCCGCCTAATGGTAGGGATATACGAGCAGTACTTC
. | few | TRBJ1-2 | TRBV20-1 | CGTTAILYGYTF | TGCGGGACGACAGCGATCCTTTATGGCTACACCTTC
. | . | TRBJ2-3 | TRBV25-1 | CASSGGLGPWMRDTQYF | TGTGCCAGCAGTGGAGGGCTGGGACCCTGGATGAGAGATACGCAGTATTTT
TRBD2 | . | TRBJ2-1 | TRBV5-1 | CASSLLAGGNSEQFF | TGCGCCAGCAGCCTCCTAGCGGGAGGGAACTCGGAGCAGTTCTTC
TRBD2 | . | TRBJ2-7 | TRBV9 | CASSRDLGAGGTYEQYF | TGTGCCAGCAGCAGAGACCTGGGGGCGGGAGGTACCTACGAGCAGTACTTC
. | . | TRBJ1-2 | TRBV7-2 | CASSLAGERGYTF | TGTGCCAGCAGCTTAGCTGGAGAACGGGGCTACACCTTC
TRBD2 | few | TRBJ2-1 | TRBV20-1 | CSARDLAGGVYNEQFF | TGCAGTGCTAGAGATCTAGCGGGGGGTGTGTACAATGAGCAGTTCTTC
. | few | TRBJ1-2 | TRBV18 | CASSPPVVGSYGYTF | TGTGCCAGCTCACCACCGGTCGTCGGCAGCTATGGCTACACCTTC
. | few | TRBJ2-1 | TRBV4-1 | CASRRAGHNNEQFF | TGCGCCAGCAGGCGAGCGGGACATAACAATGAGCAGTTCTTC
. | . | TRBJ2-7 | TRBV5-1 | CACSFGGSYEQYF | TGCGCCTGCAGCTTTGGGGGATCCTACGAGCAGTACTTC
. | . | TRBJ1-2 | TRBV7-9 | CAGVKREQSGGYTF | TGTGCCGGTGTTAAGCGGGAACAGTCGGGTGGCTACACCTTC
. | . | TRBJ2-7 | TRBV3-1 | CASSIQVAYEQYF | TGTGCCAGCAGCATACAGGTGGCCTACGAGCAGTACTTC
. | . | TRBJ2-3 | TRBV9 | CASSAGEITDTQYF | TGTGCCAGCAGCGCAGGGGAGATCACAGATACGCAGTATTTT
. | few | TRBJ1-2 | TRBV27 | CASSPRQRSYYGYTF | TGTGCCAGCAGTCCCCGACAACGGAGTTACTATGGCTACACCTTC
. | few | TRBJ2-1 | TRBV19 | CASSSNFRGANEQFF | TGTGCCAGTAGTTCCAATTTCAGGGGAGCCAATGAGCAGTTCTTC
. | . | TRBJ2-7 | TRBV29-1 | CSVAVGGRSEQYF | TGCAGCGTTGCTGTGGGGGGGCGATCCGAGCAGTACTTC
. | . | TRBJ1-1 | TRBV7-9 | CASSPSRGGAEAFF | TGTGCCAGCAGCCCCTCGAGGGGGGGCGCAGAAGCTTTCTTT
. | few | TRBJ2-7 | TRBV12-3/TRBV12-4 | CASSFLGPQQYF | TGTGCCAGCAGTTTTTTAGGCCCTCAGCAGTACTTC
. | . | TRBJ1-2 | TRBV30 | CAWTPLLGGYTF | TGTGCCTGGACGCCCCTGTTAGGGGGCTACACCTTC
. | many | TRBJ2-1 | TRBV5-1 | CASSSDPTGNEQFF | TGCGCCAGCAGCTCCGACCCGACTGGCAATGAGCAGTTCTTC
. | . | TRBJ2-3 | TRBV4-1 | CAGSQDEGSRTDTQYF | TGCGCCGGCAGCCAAGATGAGGGGTCGCGCACAGATACGCAGTATTTT
TRBD2 | few | TRBJ2-7 | TRBV20-1 | CSAGRGTSGRGEQYF | TGCAGTGCTGGACGGGGGACTAGCGGCCGCGGAGAGCAGTACTTC
. | . | TRBJ2-1 | TRBV3-1 | CASSPEVASYNEQFF | TGTGCCAGCAGCCCCGAGGTGGCAAGCTACAATGAGCAGTTCTTC
TRBD2 | . | TRBJ2-3 | TRBV7-9 | CASSASGRPARTDTQYF | TGTGCCAGCAGCGCTAGCGGGAGACCCGCTAGGACAGATACGCAGTATTTT
TRBD2 | . | TRBJ2-7 | TRBV27 | CASRAGTSGMSSYEQYF | TGTGCCAGCAGAGCCGGGACTAGCGGTATGAGCTCCTACGAGCAGTACTTC
TRBD2 | few | TRBJ2-5 | TRBV7-8 | CASSFNPGGLGETQYF | TGTGCCAGCAGTTTCAATCCGGGAGGGTTGGGAGAGACCCAGTACTTC
. | few | TRBJ2-7 | TRBV7-2 | CASSLAGSSSSYEQYF | TGTGCCAGCAGCTTAGCGGGCAGTTCCTCATCCTACGAGCAGTACTTC
TRBD1 | few | TRBJ2-7 | TRBV2 | CASSSTGQTGFSYEQYF | TGTGCCAGCAGTTCCACGGGACAGACGGGTTTTTCCTACGAGCAGTACTTC
. | . | TRBJ1-1 | TRBV30 | CAWSVILLNTEAFF | TGTGCCTGGAGCGTAATACTCCTAAACACTGAAGCTTTCTTT
. | few | TRBJ2-7 | TRBV6-1 | CASSTQVFSYEQYF | TGTGCCAGCAGTACTCAGGTCTTCTCCTACGAGCAGTACTTC
TRBD1 | . | TRBJ2-7 | TRBV18 | CASSPGPGQGQYF | TGTGCCAGCTCACCGGGTCCGGGACAGGGGCAGTACTTC
. | few | TRBJ2-7 | TRBV12-3/TRBV12-4 | CASSFMHEQYF | TGTGCCAGCAGTTTTATGCACGAGCAGTACTTC
TRBD1 | . | TRBJ2-7 | TRBV4-2 | CASSQGGTGVNEQYF | TGTGCCAGCAGCCAAGGAGGGACAGGGGTAAACGAGCAGTACTTC
. | . | TRBJ2-3 | TRBV6-1 | CASSGQITDTQYF | TGTGCCAGCAGTGGTCAGATTACAGATACGCAGTATTTT
. | few | TRBJ2-4 | TRBV9 | CASSASPQNIQYF | TGTGCCAGCAGCGCGTCGCCCCAAAACATTCAGTACTTC
. | . | TRBJ2-5 | TRBV12-3/TRBV12-4 | CASSSWAGPRQETQYF | TGTGCCAGCAGCTCGTGGGCCGGGCCCCGCCAAGAGACCCAGTACTTC
TRBD2 | few | TRBJ2-2 | TRBV4-1 | CASSPTSGANTGELFF | TGCGCCAGCAGCCCGACTAGCGGGGCGAACACCGGGGAGCTGTTTTTT